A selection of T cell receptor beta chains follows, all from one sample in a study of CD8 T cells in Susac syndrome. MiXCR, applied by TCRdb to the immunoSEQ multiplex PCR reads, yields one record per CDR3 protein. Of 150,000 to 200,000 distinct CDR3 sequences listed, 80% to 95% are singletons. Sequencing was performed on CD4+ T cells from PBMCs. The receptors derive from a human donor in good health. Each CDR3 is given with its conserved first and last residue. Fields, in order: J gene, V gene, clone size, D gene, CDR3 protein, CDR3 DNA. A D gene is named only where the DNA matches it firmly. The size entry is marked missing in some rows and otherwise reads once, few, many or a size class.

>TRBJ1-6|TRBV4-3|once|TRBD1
CASSHTDRDNSPLHF
TGCGCCAGCAGCCACACCGACAGGGATAATTCACCCCTCCACTTT
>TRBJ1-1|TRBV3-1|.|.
CASSQGWLRAEAFF
TGTGCCAGCAGCCAAGGATGGCTGCGGGCTGAAGCTTTCTTT
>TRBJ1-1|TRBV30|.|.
CAWSVMRVRGGDTEAFF
TGTGCCTGGAGTGTTATGAGGGTCCGGGGGGGGGACACTGAAGCTTTCTTT
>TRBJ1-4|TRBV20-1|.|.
CSAAAEGVAELFF
TGCAGTGCCGCCGCGGAGGGTGTCGCTGAACTGTTTTTT
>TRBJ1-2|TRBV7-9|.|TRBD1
CASSSQGGASNYGYTF
TGTGCCAGCAGCTCCCAGGGGGGCGCCTCTAACTATGGCTACACCTTC
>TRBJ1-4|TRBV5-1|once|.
CASSFSGIPNEKLFF
TGCGCCAGCAGCTTCTCGGGAATCCCCAATGAAAAACTGTTTTTT
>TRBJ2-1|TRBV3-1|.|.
CASSQDEGQYYNEQFF
TGTGCCAGCAGCCAAGATGAAGGACAGTACTACAATGAGCAGTTCTTC
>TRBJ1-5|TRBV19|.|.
CASSIVGVRQPQHF
TGTGCCAGTAGTATAGTTGGGGTACGGCAGCCCCAGCATTTT
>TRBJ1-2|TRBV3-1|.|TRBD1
CASSQDARGSGYGYTF
TGTGCCAGCAGCCAAGATGCCAGGGGGAGCGGCTATGGCTACACCTTC
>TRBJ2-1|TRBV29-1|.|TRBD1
CSVDRGGWNNEQFF
TGCAGCGTAGACAGGGGCGGATGGAACAATGAGCAGTTCTTC
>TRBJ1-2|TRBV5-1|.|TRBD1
CASSTGQGYGYTF
TGCGCCAGCAGCACGGGACAGGGTTATGGCTACACCTTC
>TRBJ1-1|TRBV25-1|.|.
CASSEYRENTEAFF
TGTGCCAGCAGTGAATATCGGGAGAACACTGAAGCTTTCTTT
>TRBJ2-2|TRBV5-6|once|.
CASSLRTKNTGELFF
TGTGCCAGCAGCTTGAGGACAAAGAACACCGGGGAGCTGTTTTTT
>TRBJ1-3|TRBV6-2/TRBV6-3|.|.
CASRRVLSGNTIYF
TGTGCCAGCAGAAGGGTATTATCTGGAAACACCATATATTTT
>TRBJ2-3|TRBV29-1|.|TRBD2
CSVPIAGGLDTQYF
TGCAGCGTTCCCATAGCGGGGGGGCTAGATACGCAGTATTTT
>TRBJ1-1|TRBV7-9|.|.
CASSFKNTEAFF
TGTGCCAGCAGCTTTAAGAACACTGAAGCTTTCTTT
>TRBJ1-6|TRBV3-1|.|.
CASSQAAYNSPLHF
TGTGCCAGCAGCCAAGCGGCCTATAATTCCCCCCTCCACTTT
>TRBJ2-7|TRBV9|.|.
CASSVHSDEAPTYEQYF
TGTGCCAGCAGCGTGCATTCCGATGAAGCGCCCACCTACGAGCAGTACTTC
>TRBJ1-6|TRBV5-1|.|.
CASSLNKGSSLHF
TGCGCCAGCAGCTTGAACAAGGGGTCATCCCTCCACTTT
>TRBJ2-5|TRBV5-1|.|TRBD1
CASSWGDRDQETQYF
TGCGCCAGCAGCTGGGGCGACAGGGATCAAGAGACCCAGTACTTC
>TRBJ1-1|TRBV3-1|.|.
CASSPQDRNTEAFF
TGTGCCAGCAGCCCACAGGACCGAAACACTGAAGCTTTCTTT
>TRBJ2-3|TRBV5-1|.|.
CASLDYPGQDTQYF
TGCGCCAGCCTGGACTACCCTGGGCAAGATACGCAGTATTTT
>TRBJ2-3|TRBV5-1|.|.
CASSSDSTGTYTDTQYF
TGCGCCAGCAGCTCCGATTCTACAGGGACCTACACAGATACGCAGTATTTT
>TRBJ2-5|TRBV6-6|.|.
CASTSRDPVVTQYF
TGTGCCAGCACCTCACGGGATCCAGTGGTGACCCAGTACTTC
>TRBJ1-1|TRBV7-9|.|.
CASSFFRTEATEAFF
TGTGCCAGCAGCTTCTTCCGGACAGAGGCCACTGAAGCTTTCTTT
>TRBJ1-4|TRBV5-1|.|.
CASSYTGRANEKLFF
TGCGCCAGCAGCTATACAGGGAGGGCTAATGAAAAACTGTTTTTT
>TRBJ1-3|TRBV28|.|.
CASSLASGNTIYF
TGTGCCAGCTCCCTGGCGAGTGGAAACACCATATATTTT
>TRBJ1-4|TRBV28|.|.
CASGVFPRGEKLFF
TGTGCCAGCGGCGTGTTCCCCCGAGGTGAAAAACTGTTTTTT
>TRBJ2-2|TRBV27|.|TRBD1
CASTWGQGGTGELFF
TGTGCCAGCACCTGGGGACAGGGAGGGACCGGGGAGCTGTTTTTT
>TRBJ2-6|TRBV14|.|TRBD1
CASSPFRDRLAGANVLTF
TGTGCCAGCAGCCCTTTTCGGGACAGGCTCGCTGGGGCCAACGTCCTGACTTTC
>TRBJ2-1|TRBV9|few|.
CASSATGYNEQFF
TGTGCCAGCAGCGCCACAGGGTACAATGAGCAGTTCTTC